Detailed here is one T cell receptor beta chain. Primers included in the PCR were 60 Vbeta and 13 Jbeta primers. Sequencing was performed with immunoSEQ multiplex PCR; in TCRdb, only in-frame clones are kept and a portion is missing. The sample consists of under 200,000 clones, roughly 80% of them appearing once. This entry comes from a study of cytomegalovirus exposure and HLA in healthy donors. This TCR came from a male donor in good health and CMV-seronegative. The sequencing input was PBMCs.

DNA of the CDR3: TGTGCCAGCAGAAAGGAGGCAGTACCCTCCTACGAGCAGTACTTC. Amino acid sequence: CASRKEAVPSYEQYF. The chain joins TRBV2 to TRBJ2-7, with a weak D call TRBD2 (5 bases). V dropped 6 bases and J dropped 0 bases, with 15 bases sitting between them. From germline, CDR1 is SNHLY and CDR2 FYNNEI. The CDR3 is made up of 15 amino acids.